The clone carrying this T cell receptor (beta chain) was recorded a few times. Its cognate antigen is unknown. CDR1 SGHAT and CDR2 FQNNGV come from the germline V gene. Trimming took 6 bases from V and 5 from J; bases not matched to a gene: 15. CDR3 length: 18 amino acids. TCRdb re-called the 5' RACE reads through MiXCR, storing one row per CDR3 protein. Of about 210,000 distinct CDR3 sequences listed, roughly 10% are singletons. The data derive from a study of T-cell memory formation after mild COVID-19. Study details: TCR clusters were mostly confined to one donor each. Study-level points and caveats: Later expanders leaned CD4+, whereas day 15 to 85 contracting clones were balanced CD4/CD8.

The receptor comes from a man between 18 and 35 years old who had mild COVID-19 (a few samples of this study predate the infection). Cell type and time point are not known. This chain connects TRBV11-2 to TRBJ2-5; 13 bases are shared with TRBD2. Sequenced sample: PBMCs or a T cell subset sorted from them (not recorded which). CDR3 sequence (DNA): TGTGCCAGCAGGCGTACTAGCGGGGGGGTCCCCGGCTGGGAGACCCAGTACTTC. Translation: CASRRTSGGVPGWETQYF.